The entry below describes one T cell receptor (beta chain). The data were taken from a study of T cells after yellow fever vaccination. One entry per CDR3 protein results from TCRdb running MiXCR on the 5' RACE reads. The sample holds a few hundred thousand distinct CDR3 sequences; 6% to 8% are singletons and the top ten take roughly 15%. The CDR3 has 14 residues. Per germline, CDR1 SGHTA and CDR2 FQGNSA. V was trimmed by 2 bases and J by 8 bases, leaving 10 bases between them. This clonotype originated in a man aged 30 to 39 who received the YFV17D yellow fever vaccine. V gene TRBV7-2 combines with J gene TRBJ1-6; D perhaps matches TRBD1 (5 bases). This sample comprised PBMCs, obtained 5 days after the yellow fever booster vaccination. This CDR3 is CASSLIGVYSPLHF. The CDR3 region has the DNA TGTGCCAGCAGCTTAATAGGGGTCTATTCACCCCTCCACTTT.